This TCR beta chain stems from a study of blood T cell repertoires in COVID-19 (dated by TCRdb to between 2020 and 2021). In terms of the full investigation: The collaborator samples originated in the United States, Italy and Spain and spanned the acute and convalescent phases of COVID-19. Deeply sampled blood TCRbeta repertoires from subjects exposed to, actively infected with, or recovered from COVID-19 were included in the dataset. The sample metadata nearly always contained a de-identified subject ID, COVID-19 status, age in years and sex. Samples came from the ongoing ImmuneRACE study (first 160 participants) plus 1,254 subjects from 6 global collaborators. Where available, HLA class I and class II types were taken from metadata supplied by the sample provider and were not determined by assay-based typing. The repertoires were made available in a free public database intended to serve as a resource for research on the immune response to SARS-CoV-2. The prospective study material was composed of cDNA or gDNA derived from T cells, B-cell-depleted T cells, or PBMCs. General conclusions and limits of the study: Clinical and demographic metadata were provided uncurated, with the amount varying by source and participant.

The immunoSEQ Assay, a bias-controlled multiplex PCR, was used to amplify TCRbeta CDR3 regions from genomic DNA. The authors' pipeline ran thus. Within the assay, amplification of reference gene primers was used to estimate how many nucleated cells each sample contained. To quantify the absolute abundance of each unique TCRbeta CDR3 rearrangement, sequence reads were collapsed and filtered. Productive Simpson clonality was computed per sample as the square root of Simpson's diversity index over productive rearrangements. Entries here come from immuneACCESS through TCRdb and include only in-frame sequences with V and J called. Some clones fail to appear in such tables; in the studies checked, an unresolved V gene covers under half of the shortfall, and the cause of the remainder is unknown. The DNA was the basis for D and trimming; V, J and clone size are from that table. The table for this sample lists around 140,000 clones; about 80% of them were counted only once. Together, the top ten hold 4% of the sample.

With regard to this clone: Its antigen is still unknown. Base qualities were left out, and no much larger clone turns up one base away.

Based on the germline V gene (reference sequence), the CDR1 and CDR2 sequences are SGHNT and YYREEE. V was cut back by 1 base and J by 4 bases, leaving a gap of 11 bases between them. The CDR3 sequence holds 15 residues, the cysteine and phenylalanine included. The retained sequence is limited to the CDR3, 45 bases, with the frame set at the first base. Whole blood was collected in K2EDTA tubes by collaborating institutions according to the institutions' own protocols. Collaborator samples were shipped for TCRbeta analysis as frozen whole blood, isolated PBMCs, or DNA extracted from either sample type.

The TCR sequence derives from a woman aged 55-70 years with acute or convalescent COVID-19. Material: peripheral blood. The chain is made from TRBV5-4 and TRBJ2-2; a weak D assignment points to TRBD2 (5 bases agree). The nucleotide sequence reads as follows: TGTGCCAGCAGCTTGAACGGGATCGCCACCGGGGAGCTGTTTTTT. This sequence encodes CASSLNGIATGELFF.